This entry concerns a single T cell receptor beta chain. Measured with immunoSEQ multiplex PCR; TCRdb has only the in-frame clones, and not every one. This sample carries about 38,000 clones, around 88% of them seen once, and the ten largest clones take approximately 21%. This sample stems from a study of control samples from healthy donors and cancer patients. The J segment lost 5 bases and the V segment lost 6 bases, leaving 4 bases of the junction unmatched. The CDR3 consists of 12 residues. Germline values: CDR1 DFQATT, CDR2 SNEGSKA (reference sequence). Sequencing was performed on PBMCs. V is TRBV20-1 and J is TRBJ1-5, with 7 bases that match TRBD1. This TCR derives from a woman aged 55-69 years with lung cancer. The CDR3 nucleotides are TGCAGTGCGAGTCAGGGGGATCAGCCCCAGCATTTT. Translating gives CSASQGDQPQHF.